Below, 6 T cell receptor beta chains from the same sample are listed, as sequenced in a study of CD8 T cells in Susac syndrome. Reverse transcription used about 0.45 to 1 ug RNA and random hexamers. TCRdb re-analysed the immunoSEQ multiplex PCR reads in MiXCR, keeping a single row per CDR3 protein. The sample lists 150,000 to 200,000 distinct CDR3 sequences, around 93% occurring once. Sequenced material: CD4+ T cells from PBMCs. All receptors derive from a human donor in good health.

The chain couples TRBV20-1 to TRBJ1-2; D is unclear. The CDR3 length is 14 residues. The germline V gene encodes CDR1 DFQATT and CDR2 SNEGSKA (reference sequence). Trimming stripped 0 bases from V and 7 bases from J, with 15 bases between. For the CDR3, the DNA is TGCAGTGCTAGAGATCGGATCATCCCAACTGGCTACACCTTC. It codes for CSARDRIIPTGYTF.

The chain's CDR3 is CASSLGLVSNTGELFF. In DNA form, the CDR3 reads TGCGCCAGCAGCTTGGGTCTAGTCTCGAACACCGGGGAGCTGTTTTTT. The chain is built from TRBV5-1 and TRBJ2-2; the D is unclear. V was clipped by 0 bases and J by 0 bases, with 9 bases between them. Germline values: CDR1 SGHRS, CDR2 YFSETQ. The CDR3 runs 16 residues. Full variable domain (remainder filled in from reference TRBV5-1 and TRBJ2-2): KAGVTQTPRYLIKTRGQQVTLSCSPISGHRSVSWYQQTPGQGLQFLFEYFSETQRNKGNFPGRFSGRQFSNSRSEMNVSTLELGDSALYLCASSLGLVSNTGELFFGEGSRLTVL.

The CDR3 nucleotides read TGTGCCATCAGTGAGGACAGAAACACCATATATTTT. Translated, it gives CAISEDRNTIYF. The V gene is TRBV10-3, the J gene TRBJ1-3; no reliable D call. This CDR3 is 12 amino acids long. Germline V lookup: CDR1 ENHRY, CDR2 SYGVKD. V lost 2 bases and J lost 5, with 4 bases in between.

This chain connects TRBV7-2 to TRBJ2-7; 9 bases are a match to TRBD1. J was trimmed by 3 bases and V by 4 bases; bases with no gene match: 7. Germline V gives CDR1 SGHTA, CDR2 FQGNSA. The CDR3 loop spans 15 amino acids. CDR3 sequence: CASSSPDRGSYEQYF. The DNA of the CDR3 is TGTGCCAGCAGCTCACCGGACAGGGGTAGCTACGAGCAGTACTTC.

This rearrangement joins TRBV4-1 to TRBJ2-4; 7 positions agree with TRBD1. Looked up from germline, CDR1 is MGHRA and CDR2 is YSYEKL. J gave up 6 bases and V 3 bases, and 8 bases lay outside the gene matches. The CDR3 is 15 amino acids. Here the CDR3 DNA reads TGCGCCAGCAGCCACTTAGGGGACAGAAGAAACATTCAGTACTTC. Translating gives CASSHLGDRRNIQYF.

The V and J genes are TRBV9 and TRBJ2-7, with a weak D call TRBD1 (6 bases). Trimming stripped 0 bases from V and 5 bases from J, with 18 bases between. Germline V gives CDR1 SGDLS, CDR2 YYNGEE. The CDR3 has 16 residues. The CDR3 reads CASSVEVASGVDEQYF. For the CDR3, the DNA is TGTGCCAGCAGCGTAGAGGTGGCGTCAGGGGTCGACGAGCAGTACTTC. The entire variable domain, with the rest obtained from reference TRBV9 and TRBJ2-7, is as follows: DSGVTQTPKHLITATGQRVTLRCSPRSGDLSVYWYQQSLDQGLQFLIQYYNGEERAKGNILERFSAQQFPDLHSELNLSSLELGDSALYFCASSVEVASGVDEQYFGPGTRLTVT.